The present T cell receptor beta chain was sequenced within a study of T cell responses to AZD1222 COVID-19 vaccine. The CDR3 contains 13 residues. Per germline, CDR1 SGHDN and CDR2 FVKESK. Between the trimmed V and J ends, which lost 1 base and 6 bases, there was a span of 10 bases. This table comes from immunoSEQ multiplex PCR, and its TCRdb copy is limited to in-frame clones, with some not included. This repertoire shows 140,000 to 150,000 clones, more than 70% found once; its top ten account for over 4.5%. The chain couples TRBV14 to TRBJ2-7, with D unclear. This TCR derives from an adult who received the AZD1222 COVID-19 vaccine. This specimen consisted of peripheral blood, obtained 28 days after the second AZD1222 dose. CDR3 amino acids: CASSQVQSGEQYF. In DNA, the CDR3 is TGTGCCAGCAGCCAAGTCCAGTCGGGCGAGCAGTACTTC.